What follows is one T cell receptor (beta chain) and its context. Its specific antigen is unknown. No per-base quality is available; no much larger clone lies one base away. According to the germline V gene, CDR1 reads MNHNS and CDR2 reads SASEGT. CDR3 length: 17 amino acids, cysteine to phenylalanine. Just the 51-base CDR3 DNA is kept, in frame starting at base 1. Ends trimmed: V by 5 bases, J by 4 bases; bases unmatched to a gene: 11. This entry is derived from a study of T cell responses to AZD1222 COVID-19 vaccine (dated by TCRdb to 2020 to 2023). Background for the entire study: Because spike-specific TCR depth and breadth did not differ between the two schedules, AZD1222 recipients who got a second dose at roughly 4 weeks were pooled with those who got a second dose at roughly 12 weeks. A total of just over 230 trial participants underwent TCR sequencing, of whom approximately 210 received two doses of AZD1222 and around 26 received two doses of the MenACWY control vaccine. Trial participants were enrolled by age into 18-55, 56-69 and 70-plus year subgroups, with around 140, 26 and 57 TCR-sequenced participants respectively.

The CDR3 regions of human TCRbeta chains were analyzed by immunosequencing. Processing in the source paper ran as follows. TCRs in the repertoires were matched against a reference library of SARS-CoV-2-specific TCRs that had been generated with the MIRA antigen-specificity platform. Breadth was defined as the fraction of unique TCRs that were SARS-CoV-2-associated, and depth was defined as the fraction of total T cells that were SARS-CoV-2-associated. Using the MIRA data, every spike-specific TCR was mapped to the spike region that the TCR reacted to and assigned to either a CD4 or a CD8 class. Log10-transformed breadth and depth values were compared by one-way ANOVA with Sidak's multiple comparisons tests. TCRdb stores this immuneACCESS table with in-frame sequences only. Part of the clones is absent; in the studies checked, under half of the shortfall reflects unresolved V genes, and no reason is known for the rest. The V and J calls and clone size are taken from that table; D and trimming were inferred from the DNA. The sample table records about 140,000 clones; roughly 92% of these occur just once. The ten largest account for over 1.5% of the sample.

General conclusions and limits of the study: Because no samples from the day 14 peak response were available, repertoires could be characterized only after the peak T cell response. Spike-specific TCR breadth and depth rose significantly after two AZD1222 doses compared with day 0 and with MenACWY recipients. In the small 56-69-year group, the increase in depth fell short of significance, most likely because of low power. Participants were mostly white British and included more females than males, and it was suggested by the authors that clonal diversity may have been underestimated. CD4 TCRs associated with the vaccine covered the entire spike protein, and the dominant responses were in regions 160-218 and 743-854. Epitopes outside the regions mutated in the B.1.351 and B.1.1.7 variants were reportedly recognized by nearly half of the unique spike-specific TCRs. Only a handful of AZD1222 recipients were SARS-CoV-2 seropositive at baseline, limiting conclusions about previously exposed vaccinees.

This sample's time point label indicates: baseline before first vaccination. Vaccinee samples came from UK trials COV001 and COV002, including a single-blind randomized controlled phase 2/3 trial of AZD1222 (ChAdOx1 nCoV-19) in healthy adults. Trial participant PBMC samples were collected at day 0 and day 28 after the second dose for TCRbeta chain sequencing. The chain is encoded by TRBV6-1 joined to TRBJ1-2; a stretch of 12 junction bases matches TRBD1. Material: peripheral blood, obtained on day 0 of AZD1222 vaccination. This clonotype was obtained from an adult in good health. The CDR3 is CASSKGGTGGAGYGYTF. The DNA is TGTGCCAGCAGTAAAGGGGGGACAGGGGGCGCGGGCTATGGCTACACCTTC.